This T cell receptor beta chain originates from a study of blood T cells in healthy people across ages. This clonotype has only a few counts. V dropped 4 bases and J dropped 2 bases, with 19 bases sitting between them. In germline, CDR1 is SGHTA, CDR2 FQGTGA. This CDR3 has 17 amino acids. Then a second PCR, running roughly 7 to 11 cycles, was carried out with a sample-barcoded 5' primer and a J-beta primer mix. MiXCR, run by TCRdb on the 5' RACE reads, gives a single entry per CDR3 protein. This sample has 800,000 or so distinct CDR3 sequences, with just under 25% found just once. The sample was also linked to a second study, of T cells of mothers and their children.

Source material: blood. This clonotype was obtained from a boy aged 5-17 years in good health. This chain connects TRBV7-3 to TRBJ2-3; D gene ambiguous. This CDR3 reads CASSCRALQGFTDTQYF. In DNA, the CDR3 is TGTGCCAGCAGCTGTAGGGCCCTCCAAGGATTCACAGATACGCAGTATTTT.